One and the same sample provided the 29 T cell receptor beta chains below, sequenced in a study of graft-versus-host responses after intestinal transplantation. The culture paired approximately 200,000 irradiated violet-dye-labeled stimulators with approximately 200,000 CFSE-labeled responders. Profiled with immunoSEQ multiplex PCR; TCRdb holds only in-frame clones, not every one. In the table there are about 15,000 clones, about 30% of which are singletons. This material consisted of alloreactive CD8+ T cells from a mixed lymphocyte reaction culture, taken before intestinal transplant. Noted subset: CFSE-low proliferating T cells sorted from roughly 6-day pre-transplant mixed lymphocyte reaction (GvH or HvG direction). The receptors here all came from a human patient who received an intestinal transplant.

In its sample, this clone was seen a few times. This chain joins TRBV27 and TRBJ2-5; D is possibly TRBD1 (6 bases). CDR1 is MNHEY and CDR2 is SMNVEV in the germline V gene (reference sequence). The CDR3 has 15 amino acids. Trimming took off 2 bases at V and 1 base at J, with 11 bases between the two ends. The CDR3 DNA reads as TGTGCCAGCAGTTTAAACCTGGGGGCCCAAGAGACCCAGTACTTC. As protein: CASSLNLGAQETQYF.

This chain links TRBV7-6 with TRBJ2-2; TRBD1 aligns across 7 bases. The germline CDR1 and CDR2 sequences are SGHVS and FNYEAQ. The V gene end was trimmed by 2 bases and the J gene end by 2 bases; junction bases not matched to a gene: 8. The CDR3 consists of 17 residues. The CDR3 spells CASSLYLTGDNTGELFF. The CDR3 coding sequence is TGTGCCAGCAGCTTATATCTTACAGGGGATAACACCGGGGAGCTGTTTTTT.

The CDR3: CAWSATGSGELFF. CDR3 bases: TGTGCCTGGAGTGCGACAGGGTCCGGGGAGCTGTTTTTT. The chain carries TRBV30 and TRBJ2-2, with 7 bases aligning to TRBD1. The trim removed 1 base at V and 6 bases at J, leaving 2 bases unmatched. The CDR3 consists of 13 residues. Germline V lookup: CDR1 GTSNPN, CDR2 SVGIG (reference sequence). Complete variable domain (other parts from reference TRBV30 and TRBJ2-2): SQTIHQWPATLVQPVGSPLSLECTVEGTSNPNLYWYRQAAGRGLQLLFYSVGIGQISSEVPQNLSASRPQDRQFILSSKKLLLSDSGFYLCAWSATGSGELFFGEGSRLTVL.

The chain couples TRBV5-1 to TRBJ2-4, with 7 bases identical to TRBD2. Germline V gene lookup returns CDR1 SGHRS and CDR2 YFSETQ. V trimming: 1 base; J trimming: 7 bases; junction bases outside the gene matches: 8. The CDR3 sequence is 15 residues long. For the CDR3, the DNA is TGCGCCAGCAGCTTGTCTAGCGGACTTGGGAACATTCAGTACTTC. It encodes CASSLSSGLGNIQYF.

The chain recombines TRBV2 with TRBJ2-1; D may be TRBD1 (6 bases). Trimming cost V 4 bases and J 6 bases, with 10 bases left between them. The germline V gene encodes CDR1 SNHLY and CDR2 FYNNEI. This CDR3 comprises 13 residues. The CDR3 coding sequence is TGTGCCAGCAGTGGGCCAGGGGTCAATGAGCAGTTCTTC. It yields the protein CASSGPGVNEQFF.

For this clone: The sample contains more than one DNA sequence encoding this CDR3. The chain carries TRBV4-3 and TRBJ1-5; a possible D gene is TRBD1 (5 bases). The CDR3 runs to 15 residues. Germline loops: CDR1 LGHNA, CDR2 YSLEER. The V end was cut by 1 base, the J end by 5 bases, with 12 bases between. The CDR3 nucleotides are TGCGCCAGCAGCCAAGGCACCGGGGGGGATCAGCCCCAGCATTTT. Its translation: CASSQGTGGDQPQHF.

This chain uses TRBV27 with TRBJ2-7; tentatively, D is TRBD2 (6 bases). The germline V gene has CDR1 MNHEY and CDR2 SMNVEV (reference sequence). The V end was cut by 5 bases, the J end by 3 bases, with 8 bases between. This CDR3 has 12 residues. The CDR3 loop reads CASSPGGYEQYF. As DNA, the CDR3 is TGTGCCAGCAGTCCCGGGGGCTACGAGCAGTACTTC.

This clone was observed a few times. The chain has TRBV27 and TRBJ2-7, with D perhaps TRBD1 (5 bases). The germline gives CDR1 MNHEY, CDR2 SMNVEV (reference sequence). The CDR3 spans 13 residues. Between the trimmed V and J ends, which lost 4 bases and 1 base, there was a span of 8 bases. The CDR3 spells CASSWGGSYEQYF. DNA for the CDR3: TGTGCCAGCAGTTGGGGCGGTTCCTACGAGCAGTACTTC.

This clone was seen only a few times. The junction differs from germline at one of its ends, possibly a read error. V usage is TRBV6-5 and J usage is TRBJ2-5; D is undetermined. The J call may not be correct, given that the DNA end is closer to TRBJ2-7. Germline assignment: CDR1 MNHEY and CDR2 SVGAGI. CDR3 length: 11 residues. This CDR3 reads CASSYSSEQYF. CDR3 bases: TGTGCCAGCAGTTACTCCTCCGAGCAGTACTTC.

This clone was recorded a few times. The chain is built from TRBV11-2 and TRBJ1-1; no reliable D call. V lost 0 bases, J lost 0 bases, and 8 bases lay in between. The length of the CDR3 is 15 residues. Germline CDR1 is SGHAT and CDR2 is FQNNGV. The CDR3 DNA sequence: TGTGCCAGCAGCTTAGAGGGCAGCATGAACACTGAAGCTTTCTTT. Translated: CASSLEGSMNTEAFF.

The chain has TRBV13 and TRBJ2-5; 9 nucleotides line up with TRBD2. Germline V gives CDR1 PRHDT, CDR2 FYEKMQ (reference sequence). CDR3 size: 14 residues. Losses at the gene ends were 3 bases for V and 4 bases for J; bases not matched to a gene: 3. The CDR3 loop is CASSFGGGAETQYF. CDR3 DNA sequence: TGTGCCAGCAGCTTCGGCGGGGGGGCAGAGACCCAGTACTTC.

J is TRBJ2-3 and V is TRBV27; no definite D call. The CDR3 runs to 14 residues. V lost 5 bases to trimming and J lost 4 bases, with 13 bases between them. Germline CDR1 MNHEY, CDR2 SMNVEV (reference sequence). CDR3 sequence: CASSLDSWADTQYF. The CDR3 bases are TGTGCCAGCAGTCTTGACTCCTGGGCAGATACGCAGTATTTT.

This chain joins TRBV6-5 and TRBJ1-1; D ambiguous. Per the germline V gene, CDR1 is MNHEY and CDR2 is SVGAGI. V gave up 10 bases and J gave up 1 base, with 13 bases separating them. CDR3 length: 13 residues. CDR3 amino acids: CAIKTLQNTEAFF. The CDR3 coding sequence is TGTGCCATTAAGACTCTCCAGAACACTGAAGCTTTCTTT.

The rearrangement joins TRBV9 to TRBJ1-4, with a tentative D call TRBD1 (6 bases). The CDR3 runs 12 residues. The germline V gene encodes CDR1 SGDLS and CDR2 YYNGEE. V dropped 0 bases and J dropped 11 bases, with 8 bases sitting between them. DNA of the CDR3: TGTGCCAGCAGCGTAGAGGGGGGGAAACTGTTTTTT. This sequence encodes CASSVEGGKLFF.

The rearrangement links TRBV19 to TRBJ1-3, with D unclear. The CDR3 is made up of 16 amino acids. Germline lookup yields CDR1 LNHDA and CDR2 SQIVND (reference sequence). Trimming took off 1 base at V and 4 bases at J, with 14 bases between the two ends. The CDR3 DNA is TGTGCCAGTAGTATAGGAATTTATGCGGCCGGAAACACCATATATTTT. Protein sequence: CASSIGIYAAGNTIYF. The full variable domain, its missing parts supplied by reference TRBV19 and TRBJ1-3, is DGGITQSPKYLFRKEGQNVTLSCEQNLNHDAMYWYRQDPGQGLRLIYYSQIVNDFQKGDIAEGYSVSREKKESFPLTVTSAQKNPTAFYLCASSIGIYAAGNTIYFGEGSWLTVV.

Comment on this clone: Distinct nucleotide sequences in the sample also encode this CDR3. This sequence joins TRBV7-9 and TRBJ1-4, with D hard to call. CDR3 length: 12 residues. Trimming removed 6 bases from V and 5 bases from J, with 7 bases in between. The germline CDR1 and CDR2 sequences are SEHNR and FQNEAQ (reference sequence). CDR3 DNA sequence: TGTGCCAGCAGTTTAATAAATGAAAAACTGTTTTTT. As protein: CASSLINEKLFF. The full variable domain, with the rest looked up from reference TRBV7-9 and TRBJ1-4, is DTGVSQNPRHKITKRGQNVTFRCDPISEHNRLYWYRQTLGQGPEFLTYFQNEAQLEKSRLLSDRFSAERPKGSFSTLEIQRTEQGDSAMYLCASSLINEKLFFGSGTQLSVL.

V usage is TRBV11-2 and J usage is TRBJ2-7; 10 bases align to TRBD2. Germline CDR1 and CDR2: SGHAT and FQNNGV. With 5 bases clipped from V and 2 bases from J, the junction kept 3 bases outside the gene matches. The length of the CDR3 is 14 residues. The CDR3 DNA sequence: TGTGCCAGCAGCCCCGGGACTAGCGCCTACGAGCAGTACTTC. It yields the protein CASSPGTSAYEQYF.

This clone came up a few times. V usage is TRBV7-9 and J usage is TRBJ1-4, with TRBD1 matching 8 bases. The CDR3 is 13 residues long. After removal of 4 bases from V and 8 bases from J, the junction contained 3 bases not matched to a gene. CDR1 SEHNR and CDR2 FQNEAQ come from the germline V gene (reference sequence). As DNA, the CDR3 is TGTGCCAGCAGCTCCTGGACAGGGGAAAAACTGTTTTTT. As protein: CASSSWTGEKLFF.

The chain employs TRBV5-8 and TRBJ2-5, with 7 bases fitting TRBD1. With V trimmed by 2 bases and J by 2 bases, 15 bases remained unmatched. The germline gives CDR1 SGHTS, CDR2 YDEGEE. The CDR3 is 18 residues long. The CDR3 loop reads CASSLGTVQGASQETQYF. DNA for the CDR3: TGTGCCAGCAGCTTAGGGACAGTTCAAGGGGCCTCTCAAGAGACCCAGTACTTC. The full variable domain, with the rest looked up from reference TRBV5-8 and TRBJ2-5, is EAGVTQSPTHLIKTRGQQATLRCSPISGHTSVYWYQQALGLGLQFLLWYDEGEERNRGNFPPRFSGRQFPNYSSELNVNALELEDSALYLCASSLGTVQGASQETQYFGPGTRLLVL.

The chain carries TRBV4-1 and TRBJ2-7; D perhaps matches TRBD1 (6 bases). This CDR3 is built from 16 residues. The V end was cut by 0 bases, the J end by 7 bases, with 19 bases between. CDR1 is MGHRA, CDR2 YSYEKL, per germline. This chain's CDR3 is CASSQDPNRVLGEQYF. The CDR3 DNA reads TGCGCCAGCAGCCAAGACCCCAACAGGGTTTTGGGAGAGCAGTACTTC.

The V and J genes are TRBV12-5 and TRBJ1-2; TRBD1 aligns across 11 bases. Germline V lookup: CDR1 LGHNT, CDR2 FRNRAP. V lost 6 bases, J lost 5 bases, and 8 bases stayed unmatched. The CDR3 contains 15 residues. CDR3 sequence (DNA): TGTGCTAGTGGATTCGGACAGGGGGCGAGATATGGCTACACCTTC. This translates into CASGFGQGARYGYTF.

The rearrangement joins TRBV27 to TRBJ2-2, with D hard to call. V was clipped by 4 bases and J by 4 bases, with 4 bases between them. This CDR3 comprises 12 residues. Germline V gene sequence: CDR1 MNHEY, CDR2 SMNVEV (reference sequence). This chain's CDR3 is CASSSGTGELFF. The CDR3 DNA reads TGTGCCAGCAGTTCAGGCACCGGGGAGCTGTTTTTT.

As DNA, the CDR3 is TGCGCCAGCAGCTCCGGGACTAGCGGTTACGAGCAGTACTTC. It translates to CASSSGTSGYEQYF. V is TRBV4-3 and J is TRBJ2-7; 11 bases agree with TRBD2. CDR3 length: 14 residues. Looked up from germline, CDR1 is LGHNA and CDR2 is YSLEER. V lost 5 bases, J lost 4 bases, and 4 bases stayed unmatched.

The genes are TRBV4-3 and TRBJ1-1; 12 positions agree with TRBD1. V gave up 4 bases and J gave up 5 bases; unmatched junction bases: 11. This CDR3 spans 17 amino acids. Germline CDR1 reads LGHNA; CDR2 reads YSLEER. CDR3: CASSLGTGGAAGTEAFF. The CDR3 DNA sequence: TGCGCCAGCAGCCTCGGGACAGGGGGCGCGGCGGGGACTGAAGCTTTCTTT.

V is TRBV29-1 and J is TRBJ2-3; 7 bases align to TRBD2. The CDR3 has 10 amino acids. The V gene's germline CDR1 is SQVTM and CDR2 ANQGSEA. With V trimmed by 7 bases and J by 6 bases, 1 base remained unmatched. The CDR3 DNA reads TGCAGCGGGGACTACGATACGCAGTATTTT. This sequence encodes CSGDYDTQYF.

The table lists this clone with a few counts. The chain joins TRBV27 to TRBJ2-7; TRBD2 matches at 10 bases. Losses at the gene ends were 5 bases for V and 7 bases for J; bases not matched to a gene: 11. The CDR3 contains 15 residues. Germline V gives CDR1 MNHEY, CDR2 SMNVEV (reference sequence). The CDR3 sequence: CASSPEAGGPREQYF. CDR3 sequence (DNA): TGTGCCAGCAGTCCCGAAGCGGGGGGGCCTAGGGAGCAGTACTTC.

This clone has a handful of counts. The chain employs TRBV19 and TRBJ2-1, with TRBD1 matching 11 bases. The CDR3 contains 14 residues. Germline CDR1 reads LNHDA; CDR2 reads SQIVND (reference sequence). V lost 7 bases, J lost 8 bases, and 7 bases stayed unmatched. The CDR3 bases are TGTGCCAGTAAGGGAGGACAGGGGGCCTATGAGCAGTTCTTC. Translating it yields CASKGGQGAYEQFF.

This clone appeared a few times. The chain links TRBV5-1 to TRBJ2-7, with 9 bases fitting TRBD2. CDR3 size: 15 residues. V lost 0 bases to trimming and J lost 2 bases; unmatched junction nucleotides: 3. From germline, CDR1 is SGHRS and CDR2 YFSETQ. The chain's CDR3 is CASSLVASGTYEQYF. Here the CDR3 DNA reads TGCGCCAGCAGCTTGGTGGCTAGCGGGACCTACGAGCAGTACTTC.

The table lists this clone with a few counts. The chain links TRBV6-5 to TRBJ2-7; 7 bases fit TRBD2. Trimming took 0 bases from V and 2 from J; bases not matched to a gene: 4. Germline CDR1 and CDR2: MNHEY and SVGAGI. The CDR3 consists of 15 residues. The CDR3 DNA reads as TGTGCCAGCAGTTACTCTTTAACTAGCGCCTACGAGCAGTACTTC. This gives the protein CASSYSLTSAYEQYF.